This T cell receptor (beta chain) was identified in a study of T cell repertoires in cytomegalovirus infection. Study in general: The study used recently identified HLA-C-restricted and well-studied HLA-B-restricted CMV epitopes. In public TCR beta signatures, there were indications of both CMV infection and matching HLA type.

Study observations and caveats: Accumulated public TCR beta family frequency recognized individuals carrying CMV together with the relevant HLA. HLA-C-restricted, CMV-specific TCR beta clonotypes were dominant ex vivo.

This CDR3 spans 15 amino acids. V lost 5 bases, J lost 2 bases, and 14 bases lay in between. Germline loops: CDR1 SGHTA, CDR2 FQGNSA. This clonotype showed up many times. What it recognizes is unknown. One entry per CDR3 protein results from TCRdb running MiXCR on the reads. This table has about half a million distinct CDR3 sequences, 40% to 50% appearing once. The clonotype originates from a human donor in good health (CMV status not recorded). Some clones in this sample may be carry-over from other donors' samples. The source was cultured PBMCs, collected from culture after CMV antigen stimulation. This chain joins TRBV7-2 and TRBJ2-3; maybe TRBD1 (7 bases). Here the CDR3 reads CASSPGGQYTDTQYF. The CDR3 bases are TGTGCCAGCAGCCCCGGGGGACAGTACACAGATACGCAGTATTTT.